The present T cell receptor beta chain was sequenced within a study of T cell responses to AZD1222 COVID-19 vaccine. V lost 4 bases to trimming and J lost 5 bases; unmatched junction nucleotides: 9. Germline V CDR1 and CDR2: SGHVS, FNYEAQ. The CDR3 sequence is 15 residues long. The protocol was immunoSEQ multiplex PCR, while the TCRdb copy is restricted to in-frame clones and leaves out a portion. The table lists around 100,000 clones, over 70% of them singletons. This TCR was sampled from an adult in good health. The chain uses TRBV7-6 and TRBJ1-1, with TRBD1 matching 8 bases. The sample was peripheral blood, taken on day 0 of AZD1222 vaccination. CDR3 region: CASSSNQGARTEAFF. As DNA, the CDR3 is TGTGCCAGCAGCTCAAACCAGGGGGCAAGGACTGAAGCTTTCTTT. The entire variable domain, with the rest obtained from reference TRBV7-6 and TRBJ1-1, is as follows: GAGVSQSPRYKVTKRGQDVALRCDPISGHVSLYWYRQALGQGPEFLTYFNYEAQQDKSGLPNDRFSAERPEGSISTLTIQRTEQRDSAMYRCASSSNQGARTEAFFGQGTRLTVV.